In its sample, the clone carrying this T cell receptor beta chain was seen a few times. Its antigen is unknown. The sample is drawn from a study of blood T cells in healthy people across ages. Whole-study context: Per two T cells, about one barcoded beta molecule was captured through template switching. Study-level results: The unsorted PBMCs prevented any conclusive comparison of naive versus antigen-experienced cells. Long-lived donors carried more naive CD4+ cells and greater diversity than aged donors.

A sample-barcoded 5' primer and a J-beta primer mix were used in a second PCR of roughly 7 to 12 cycles. TCRdb re-analysed the 5' RACE reads in MiXCR, keeping a single row per CDR3 protein. Of 980,000 or so distinct CDR3 sequences listed, roughly 43% are singletons. Germline V gene sequence: CDR1 SNHLY, CDR2 FYNNEI. V lost 5 bases and J 2 bases, leaving 11 bases between the germline ends. The CDR3 runs 14 residues. Sequenced material: blood. The chain recombines TRBV2 with TRBJ2-3; no clear D. The origin of this receptor is a young man in good health. DNA for the CDR3: TGTGCCAGCAGTCGAGACTCAGCCACAGATACGCAGTATTTT. Translation: CASSRDSATDTQYF.